There are many counts of the clone carrying this T cell receptor gamma chain. What it binds is unknown. The protein TCRdb lists belongs to a much larger clone and differs from this DNA's translation at residue 9, which points to a read error; the protein shown is made from the DNA. These data come from a study of γδ T cells in repeated Plasmodium falciparum infection. At the level of the study: Samples were taken at baseline, before some infections, and 21 days after each. Points from the study as a whole: Vdelta2-negative gammadelta repertoires, largely Vdelta1+, seemingly showed infection-driven waves of new clonal selection. Vdelta2-negative gammadelta repertoires appeared less diverse and less shared in Malian than Australian children.

Sequencing covered both gamma and delta TCR chains per sample. TCRdb reanalysed the multiplex PCR reads via CATT. The table includes around 25,000 gamma-chain clones, around 3% detected once. Vgamma9/Vdelta2+ and Vdelta2-negative gammadelta T cells were flow-sorted from PBMC for bulk sequencing. Germline V gene lookup returns CDR1 GITISATS and CDR2 ISYDGTV (reference sequence). The CDR3 runs 12 residues. Sample: gamma-delta T cells from blood. The sequence came from a pool of human donors (malaria-infected and uninfected, not separated). This rearrangement joins TRGV9 to TRGJ1 or TRGJ2. The chain's CDR3 is CALWVNYYEKLF. CDR3 bases: TGTGCCTTGTGGGTGAATTATTATGAGAAACTCTTT.